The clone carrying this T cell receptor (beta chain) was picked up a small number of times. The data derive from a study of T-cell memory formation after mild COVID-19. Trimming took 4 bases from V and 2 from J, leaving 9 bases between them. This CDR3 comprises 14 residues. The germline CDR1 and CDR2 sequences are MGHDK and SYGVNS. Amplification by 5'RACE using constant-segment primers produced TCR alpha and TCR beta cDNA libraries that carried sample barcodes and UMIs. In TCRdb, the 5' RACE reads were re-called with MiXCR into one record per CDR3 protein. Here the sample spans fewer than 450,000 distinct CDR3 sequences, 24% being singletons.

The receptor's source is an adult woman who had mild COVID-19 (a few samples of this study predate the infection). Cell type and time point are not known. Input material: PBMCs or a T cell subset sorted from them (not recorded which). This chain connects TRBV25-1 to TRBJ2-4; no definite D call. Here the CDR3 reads CASSGVLSKNIQYF. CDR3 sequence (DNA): TGTGCCAGCAGTGGGGTCCTGTCCAAAAACATTCAGTACTTC. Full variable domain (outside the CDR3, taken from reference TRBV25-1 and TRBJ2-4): EADIYQTPRYLVIGTGKKITLECSQTMGHDKMYWYQQDPGMELHLIHYSYGVNSTEKGDLSSESTVSRIRTEHFPLTLESARPSHTSQYLCASSGVLSKNIQYFGAGTRLSVL.